These 29 T cell receptor beta chains were sequenced from one sample in a study of blood T cells in healthy people across ages. For the second PCR, which ran for roughly 6 to 12 cycles, a sample-barcoded 5' primer and a J-beta primer mix were used. A single record per CDR3 protein comes from TCRdb applying MiXCR to the 5' RACE reads. In the table there are about 760,000 distinct CDR3 sequences, roughly three fifths of which are singletons. Sequenced material: blood. These receptors were taken from a man aged 35 to 55 in good health.

This clonotype came up many times. The junction does not match germline at one end; this may be a read error. The chain has TRBV3-1 and TRBJ2-7; 7 bases agree with TRBD2. The CDR3 runs to 14 residues. CDR1 is LGHDT and CDR2 is YNNKEL in the germline V gene (reference sequence). The CDR3 loop is CASSQDGGGYEQYF. Here the CDR3 DNA reads TGCGCCAGCAGCCAAGATGGGGGGGGCTACGAGCAGTACTTC.

The chain is built from TRBV5-5 and TRBJ2-4, with 12 positions matching TRBD2. The DNA matches TRBJ2-7 better at its end, which makes the J call doubtful. CDR3 size: 19 residues. Germline V gene lookup returns CDR1 SGHKS and CDR2 YYEKEE (reference sequence). The chain's CDR3 is CASSLMPSGRAVLDDEQYF. The CDR3 nucleotides are TGTGCCAGCAGCTTGATGCCTAGCGGGAGGGCTGTCTTGGATGACGAGCAGTACTTC.

The chain is built from TRBV28 and TRBJ2-1; D gene unclear. This CDR3 has 15 residues. V lost 1 base, J lost 4 bases, and 11 bases lay in between. The germline V gene has CDR1 MDHEN and CDR2 SYDVKM. CDR3 DNA sequence: TGTGCCAGCAGTTTATCCTCCTTAGGTTACAATGAGCAGTTCTTC. It is translated as CASSLSSLGYNEQFF.

This clonotype was observed at least ten times. The V and J genes are TRBV7-3 and TRBJ2-1, with 8 nucleotides matching TRBD1. Trimming at V came to 4 bases and at J to 5 bases, leaving 4 bases not matched to a gene. This CDR3 has 14 amino acids. Germline CDR1 and CDR2: SGHTA and FQGTGA. The CDR3 reads CASSSRQGHNEQFF. CDR3 bases: TGTGCCAGCAGCTCCCGACAGGGGCACAATGAGCAGTTCTTC.

This clonotype was seen ten or more times. The genes are TRBV29-1 and TRBJ2-1, with a tentative D call TRBD1 (5 bases). The V end was cut by 8 bases, the J end by 4 bases, with 21 bases between. Per the germline V gene, CDR1 is SQVTM and CDR2 is ANQGSEA. The CDR3 consists of 15 residues. The CDR3 DNA sequence: TGCAGCCTACTGATACTTCAGGGTGTGTACAATGAGCAGTTCTTC. Amino acids: CSLLILQGVYNEQFF.

V and J are TRBV28 and TRBJ2-5, with TRBD2 matching 14 bases. V gave up 7 bases and J gave up 4 bases; unmatched junction bases: 5. The germline V gene encodes CDR1 MDHEN and CDR2 SYDVKM. CDR3 length: 15 amino acids. CDR3 residues: CASTTGTSGRETQYF. In DNA form, the CDR3 reads TGTGCCAGCACTACGGGGACTAGCGGGAGAGAGACCCAGTACTTC.

This clonotype came up a few times. V gene TRBV5-1 combines with J gene TRBJ2-1; 10 positions match TRBD2. V shed 5 bases, J shed 0 bases, and the junction held 8 bases outside the gene matches. The CDR3 sequence is 17 residues long. The germline CDR1 and CDR2 sequences are SGHRS and YFSETQ. This CDR3 reads CASRSFSGRSSYNEQFF. The CDR3 nucleotides read TGCGCCAGCAGATCGTTTAGCGGGAGGAGCTCCTACAATGAGCAGTTCTTC.

This clonotype appeared a few times. The V gene is TRBV5-1, the J gene TRBJ2-1; 10 bases fit TRBD2. Germline lookup yields CDR1 SGHRS and CDR2 YFSETQ. The CDR3 consists of 14 residues. The ends lost 7 bases at V and 9 bases at J; junction bases unmatched: 10. CDR3 nucleotide sequence: TGCGCCAGCGAGTGGGGGACTAGCGACCGTGAGCAGTTCTTC. This encodes CASEWGTSDREQFF.

On this clonotype itself: This may arise from a read error, as a much more abundant clone is one base away. The rearrangement links TRBV9 to TRBJ2-5; D uncertain. The CDR3 runs 14 residues. V was clipped by 3 bases and J by 4 bases, with 13 bases between them. Germline values: CDR1 SGDLS, CDR2 YYNGEE. The CDR3 spells CASSAAVSRETQYF. The CDR3 DNA follows: TGTGCCAGCAGCGCAGCTGTCTCGAGAGAGACCCAGTACTTC.

This chain uses TRBV28 with TRBJ2-3, with a tentative D call TRBD1 (6 bases). Trimming stripped 6 bases from V and 12 bases from J, with 25 bases between. This CDR3 region has 15 residues. Germline assignment: CDR1 MDHEN and CDR2 SYDVKM. Written as DNA, the CDR3 is TGTGCCAGCAGCCCCGGCAGGTCGCAGGGGACACATCAGTATTTT. Its protein product is CASSPGRSQGTHQYF. Drawing the rest from reference TRBV28 and TRBJ2-3, the complete variable domain is DVKVTQSSRYLVKRTGEKVFLECVQDMDHENMFWYRQDPGLGLRLIYFSYDVKMKEKGDIPEGYSVSREKKERFSLILESASTNQTSMYLCASSPGRSQGTHQYFGPGTRLTVL.

The V call is TRBV5-4, the J call TRBJ2-4; 8 bases align to TRBD2. V lost 4 bases and J lost 9; bases outside the gene matches: 12. CDR3 length equals 15 residues. Germline V gives CDR1 SGHNT, CDR2 YYREEE (reference sequence). CDR3 nucleotides: TGTGCCAGCAGCCGCCGGGCAGCGGGAGAGGTCATTCAGTACTTC. This encodes CASSRRAAGEVIQYF. The full variable domain, its missing parts supplied by reference TRBV5-4 and TRBJ2-4, is ETGVTQSPTHLIKTRGQQVTLRCSSQSGHNTVSWYQQALGQGPQFIFQYYREEENGRGNFPPRFSGLQFPNYSSELNVNALELDDSALYLCASSRRAAGEVIQYFGAGTRLSVL.

CDR3: CASSLVVARGGEQFF. In nucleotides, the CDR3 is TGTGCCAGCAGCTTAGTGGTAGCGAGGGGGGGTGAGCAGTTCTTC. The chain carries TRBV7-6 and TRBJ2-1, with D maybe TRBD2 (7 bases). Germline V gene sequence: CDR1 SGHVS, CDR2 FNYEAQ. Trimming took off 1 base at V and 9 bases at J, with 16 bases between the two ends. This CDR3 has 15 amino acids.

The genes are TRBV7-2 and TRBJ2-3; D ambiguous. CDR1 is SGHTA and CDR2 is FQGNSA in the germline V gene. The CDR3 runs 14 residues. Trimming shortened V by 3 bases and J by 6 bases, and 13 bases separated the two germline ends. CDR3 bases: TGTGCCAGCAGCTTCTCTCAGTTCCGCGATACGCAGTATTTT. This gives the protein CASSFSQFRDTQYF.

The V gene is TRBV7-3, the J gene TRBJ2-1; no reliable D call. Trimming removed 1 base at V and 9 bases at J, with 10 bases between. CDR3 size: 13 residues. Per germline, CDR1 SGHTA and CDR2 FQGTGA. This CDR3 reads CASSLNSLGEQFF. The CDR3 coding sequence is TGTGCCAGCAGCTTAAATTCGTTGGGTGAGCAGTTCTTC.

The chain uses TRBV11-3 and TRBJ2-5, with D perhaps matching TRBD1 or TRBD2 (7 bases each). In germline, CDR1 is SGHNT, CDR2 YENEEA. Trimming removed 5 bases from V and 1 base from J, with 20 bases in between. The CDR3 extends over 17 amino acids. This CDR3 is CASSPRLAGGFQETQYF. The CDR3 DNA reads as TGTGCCAGCAGCCCGAGACTAGCAGGGGGATTCCAAGAGACCCAGTACTTC.

The chain couples TRBV5-1 to TRBJ2-5; D might be TRBD2 (5 bases). The CDR3 covers 13 residues. V was pared by 4 bases and J by 0 bases, with 7 bases between. From germline, CDR1 is SGHRS and CDR2 YFSETQ. The CDR3 protein is CASSKRHQETQYF. DNA of the CDR3: TGCGCCAGCAGCAAGCGGCACCAAGAGACCCAGTACTTC.

This clonotype came up a few times. This chain links TRBV2 with TRBJ1-5; 11 nucleotides align to TRBD1. Per germline, CDR1 SNHLY and CDR2 FYNNEI. This CDR3 spans 14 amino acids. V lost 5 bases to trimming and J lost 5 bases; unmatched junction nucleotides: 2. This chain's CDR3 is CASSRTGGDQPQHF. The DNA for the CDR3 is TGTGCCAGCAGTAGGACAGGGGGCGATCAGCCCCAGCATTTT.

This clonotype was seen a single time. The rearrangement joins TRBV28 to TRBJ2-7; D is unclear. Gene TRBJ2-5 matches the end of the DNA better, so the J call may be wrong. The CDR3 has 16 residues. Per the germline V gene, CDR1 is MDHEN and CDR2 is SYDVKM. The CDR3 is CASSLIGAWSRETQYF. Written as DNA, the CDR3 is TGTGCCAGCAGTTTAATTGGAGCATGGAGCAGAGAGACCCAGTACTTC.

CDR3 region: CSVVPGTGETTDEQYF. CDR3 DNA sequence: TGCAGCGTTGTCCCTGGGACAGGGGAGACCACGGACGAGCAGTACTTC. The gene calls are TRBV29-1 and TRBJ2-7; 10 bases agree with TRBD1. With V trimmed by 4 bases and J by 5 bases, 14 bases remained unmatched. This CDR3 has 16 amino acids. Germline V lookup: CDR1 SQVTM, CDR2 ANQGSEA.

This sequence joins TRBV25-1 and TRBJ2-7, with 7 bases aligning to TRBD1. The CDR3 has 14 residues. Germline assignment: CDR1 MGHDK and CDR2 SYGVNS. Trimming took 3 bases from V and 7 from J; bases not matched to a gene: 9. The CDR3 DNA sequence: TGTGCCAGCAGTGAGGGGACAGTAAACAATGAGCAGTACTTC. This sequence encodes CASSEGTVNNEQYF.

This clonotype was detected only a few times. This chain joins TRBV30 and TRBJ2-7; perhaps TRBD1 as D (6 bases). The end of the DNA is better explained by TRBJ2-5, so the J call may be wrong. Per germline, CDR1 GTSNPN and CDR2 SVGIG (reference sequence). The CDR3 is 13 amino acids. For the CDR3, the DNA is TGTGCCTGGAGTGTAGGGGGACCGGAGACCCAGTACTTC. Translation gives CAWSVGGPETQYF.

This clonotype has only a few counts. The rearrangement joins TRBV7-9 to TRBJ2-1; D gene ambiguous. The CDR3 contains 13 residues. The germline V gene encodes CDR1 SEHNR and CDR2 FQNEAQ (reference sequence). V lost 1 base and J lost 7, with 8 bases in between. The CDR3, as DNA: TGTGCCAGCAGCTTAGTCCCCCAGAATGAGCAGTTCTTC. Translation gives CASSLVPQNEQFF.

The V and J genes are TRBV10-3 and TRBJ2-7, with 7 positions matching TRBD1. This CDR3 is built from 14 residues. V trimming: 4 bases; J trimming: 4 bases; junction bases outside the gene matches: 7. The V gene's germline CDR1 is ENHRY and CDR2 SYGVKD. CDR3 coding DNA: TGTGCCATCAGTGGGCAACAGGGGAAATACGAGCAGTACTTC. This codes for CAISGQQGKYEQYF.

V gene TRBV10-3 combines with J gene TRBJ2-3, with D perhaps matching TRBD2 (5 bases). V was shortened by 7 bases and J by 0 bases, with 14 bases between the two germline ends. Looked up from germline, CDR1 is ENHRY and CDR2 is SYGVKD. This CDR3 region has 15 residues. The CDR3 loop is CAITQRLPSTDTQYF. The CDR3 nucleotides are TGTGCCATCACCCAGCGGTTGCCCAGCACAGATACGCAGTATTTT.

V gene TRBV7-9 combines with J gene TRBJ2-7, with 7 bases aligning to TRBD1. The V gene end was trimmed by 5 bases and the J gene end by 2 bases; junction bases not matched to a gene: 9. CDR1 and CDR2 (germline): SEHNR, FQNEAQ (reference sequence). This CDR3 region has 15 residues. CDR3 DNA sequence: TGTGCCAGCAGCAACCCGGGACAGAACCCCTACGAGCAGTACTTC. Amino acids: CASSNPGQNPYEQYF.

The rearrangement links TRBV6-2 or TRBV6-3 to TRBJ2-1; no firm D call. The germline V gene has CDR1 MNHEY and CDR2 SVGEGT. Trimming shortened V by 7 bases and J by 4 bases, and 14 bases separated the two germline ends. The CDR3 totals 14 residues. The DNA for the CDR3 is TGTGCCAGCACCTTTACCGACTCTTACAATGAGCAGTTCTTC. Protein sequence: CASTFTDSYNEQFF.

Concerning this clonotype: An end of the junction differs from the germline gene, which may be a read error. The CDR3 sequence is CAISADRAPNNEQLF. Written as DNA, the CDR3 is TGTGCCATCAGTGCTGACAGGGCCCCTAACAATGAGCAGTTATTC. The chain recombines TRBV10-3 with TRBJ2-1, with 7 bases identical to TRBD1. Germline values: CDR1 ENHRY, CDR2 SYGVKD. This CDR3 has 15 residues.

The chain employs TRBV6-1 and TRBJ2-5; D gene uncertain. The CDR3 length is 14 residues. Germline values: CDR1 MNHNS, CDR2 SASEGT. Trimming shortened V by 7 bases and J by 5 bases, and 17 bases separated the two germline ends. The CDR3: CASIRSNSIETQYF. CDR3 in DNA: TGTGCCAGCATCCGATCGAATTCTATTGAGACCCAGTACTTC.

The chain is built from TRBV9 and TRBJ2-3; 12 bases agree with TRBD2. The CDR3 is made up of 18 amino acids. Per germline, CDR1 SGDLS and CDR2 YYNGEE. With V trimmed by 0 bases and J by 5 bases, 10 bases remained unmatched. In DNA form, the CDR3 reads TGTGCCAGCAGCGTAGCTACGCAGACTAGCGGGAGTTTAGATACGCAGTATTTT. Residues: CASSVATQTSGSLDTQYF.